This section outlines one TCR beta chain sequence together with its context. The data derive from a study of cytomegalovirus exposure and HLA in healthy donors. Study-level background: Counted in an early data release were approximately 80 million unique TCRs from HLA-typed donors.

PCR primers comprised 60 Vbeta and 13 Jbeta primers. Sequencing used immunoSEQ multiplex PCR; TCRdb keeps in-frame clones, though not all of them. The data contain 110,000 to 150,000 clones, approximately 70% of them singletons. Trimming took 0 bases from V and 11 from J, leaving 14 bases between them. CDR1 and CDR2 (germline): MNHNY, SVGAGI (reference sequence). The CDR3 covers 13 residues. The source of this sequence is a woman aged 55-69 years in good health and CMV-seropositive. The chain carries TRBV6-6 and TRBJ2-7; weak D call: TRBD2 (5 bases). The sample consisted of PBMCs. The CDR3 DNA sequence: TGTGCCAGCAGTTACTCCACAAGGGAGAAGAAGTACTTC. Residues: CASSYSTREKKYF.